The sequence of this T cell receptor (beta chain) was determined in a study of shared clonotypes between healthy human individuals. Generated by immunoSEQ multiplex PCR, the TCRdb table keeps only in-frame clones and is missing some. This repertoire shows 1.6 million or so clones, more than 95% found once; its top ten account for about 1.2%. Comments on this clone: A read error may produce the germline difference seen at one junction end.

The CDR3 has 11 residues. Germline V gene sequence: CDR1 LNHDA, CDR2 SQIVND (reference sequence). V is TRBV19 and J is TRBJ2-1, with no clear D. The sequencing sample was made of naive CD4+ T cells sorted from blood. As to subset: CD45RA+ positively selected. This TCR came from a man younger than 40 in good health. CDR3 sequence reads: CACSRINEQFF. As DNA, the CDR3 is TGTGCCTGTAGTCGGATAAATGAGCAGTTCTTC.